Detailed here is one T cell receptor (beta chain). The data were taken from a study of technical replicates of blood from several donors. Assay: immunoSEQ multiplex PCR; the TCRdb copy retains only in-frame clones and omits some. The sample records about 83,000 clones, about 91% being singletons. The CDR3 is 15 residues long. V trimming: 4 bases; J trimming: 4 bases; junction bases outside the gene matches: 8. Germline-derived CDR1 and CDR2 are MDHEN and SYDVKM. The sequenced material came from T cells isolated from PBMCs. The J gene is TRBJ2-7, the V gene TRBV28, with 9 bases identical to TRBD2. The source of this sequence is a human donor in good health. In DNA, the CDR3 is TGTGCCAGCAGTTCACATCCTAGCGGGATGTACGAGCAGTACTTC. Protein product: CASSSHPSGMYEQYF.